Described below is a single T cell receptor (beta chain) sequence and its context. The antigen it binds to is not known. The record has no base qualities; no much larger clone is one base away. This entry belongs to a study of blood T cell repertoires in COVID-19 (dated by TCRdb to about 2020). For the study in its entirety: The collaborator samples originated in the United States, Italy and Spain and spanned the acute and convalescent phases of COVID-19. A de-identified subject ID, COVID-19 status, age in years and sex were almost always included in the sample metadata. HLA class I and class II types, where available, came from metadata supplied by the sample provider rather than from assay-based typing. Subjects who had been exposed to COVID-19, were actively infected with it, or had recovered from it provided the deeply sampled blood TCRbeta repertoires that made up the dataset. Samples were obtained from the ongoing ImmuneRACE study (first 160 participants) and from 1,200 or so subjects provided by 6 global collaborators. The material from the prospective study consisted of cDNA or gDNA derived from T cells, B-cell-depleted T cells, or PBMCs. The repertoires were released in a freely available public database meant as a resource for research on the immune response to SARS-CoV-2.

From cysteine to phenylalanine, the CDR3 is 19 amino acids long. This entry keeps only the CDR3 DNA: 57 bases, framed from base 1. CDR1 and CDR2, looked up from the germline V gene, are MDHEN and SYDVKM. For this chain, trimming is 2 bases at the V end and 5 bases at the J end, and the number of junction bases without a gene match is 14. What the authors observed across the whole study: Clinical and demographic metadata were provided uncurated, with the amount varying by source and participant.

TCRbeta CDR3 regions were amplified from genomic DNA by means of the immunoSEQ Assay, a bias-controlled multiplex PCR. In the original analysis: Nucleated cell counts per sample were estimated from amplification of reference gene primers within the assay. To quantify the absolute abundance of each unique TCRbeta CDR3 rearrangement, sequence reads were collapsed and filtered. For each sample, productive Simpson clonality was calculated by taking the square root of Simpson's diversity index across productive rearrangements. TCRdb mirrors the immuneACCESS table, restricted to in-frame sequences. Some clones are absent from its copies; in checked studies, under half trace to an unresolved V gene, and the reason for the others is unknown. The DNA was the basis for D and trimming; V, J and clone size are from that table. This sample gives around 97,000 clones in total; approximately 80% of them show up just once. The ten largest clones represent under 11% of the sample.

The collaborating institutions used their own protocols to collect whole blood in K2EDTA tubes. For TCRbeta analysis, collaborators shipped samples as frozen whole blood, isolated PBMCs, or DNA extracted from either of those sample types. The chain couples TRBV28 to TRBJ2-5, with 13 junctional bases fitting TRBD2. This sequence originates from an older man with acute or convalescent COVID-19. The sample consisted of peripheral blood. The CDR3 reads CASSLRGLAGTSGGETQYF. The sequence in DNA is TGTGCCAGCAGTTTACGGGGACTAGCGGGAACCTCCGGGGGGGAGACCCAGTACTTC.